Shown below are 3 T cell receptor beta chains from a single sample sequenced in a study of blood T cell repertoires in COVID-19. TCRdb's copy holds only in-frame clones and misses some; the assay was immunoSEQ multiplex PCR. Altogether 84,000 or so clones are present, 92% being singletons, with the ten largest covering about 6.3%. The sample consisted of peripheral blood. Receptors were obtained from a woman aged 55 to 70 with active COVID-19.

V and J are TRBV7-2 and TRBJ1-5, with 7 bases aligning to TRBD1. The germline CDR1 and CDR2 sequences are SGHTA and FQGNSA. V lost 5 bases, J lost 9 bases, and 10 bases stayed unmatched. This CDR3 has 14 residues. CDR3 residues: CASSPTGPGMPQHF. The DNA for the CDR3 is TGTGCCAGCAGCCCGACAGGGCCGGGGATGCCCCAGCATTTT.

In DNA, the CDR3 is TGTGCCAGCAGCTTAGCAGGGCGCACAGATACGCAGTATTTT. Protein sequence: CASSLAGRTDTQYF. This chain joins TRBV13 and TRBJ2-3; D is possibly TRBD1 (5 bases). Germline-derived CDR1 and CDR2 are PRHDT and FYEKMQ (reference sequence). The CDR3 runs to 14 residues. V lost 1 base, J lost 1 base, and 6 bases lay in between.

CDR3: CASSLAISNQPQHF. The DNA for the CDR3 is TGTGCCAGCAGCTTAGCCATCAGCAATCAGCCCCAGCATTTT. The V call is TRBV7-2, the J call TRBJ1-5; no clear D. Trimming left V 0 bases short and J 1 base short, with 4 bases between. This CDR3 has 14 amino acids. Looked up from germline, CDR1 is SGHTA and CDR2 is FQGNSA.